This T cell receptor (delta chain) was documented in a study of gamma-delta T cells after stem cell transplantation. TCRdb reanalysed the RT-PCR reads with CATT. The sample has roughly 2,000 delta-chain clones, around a sixth seen once. In this sample, this clone is large. Distinct nucleotide sequences in the sample also encode this CDR3. Trimming cost V 5 bases and J 0 bases, with 12 bases left between them. The CDR3 covers 14 residues. Germline lookup yields CDR1 GEAIGNYY and CDR2 EKD. The chain joins TRDV2 to TRDJ1; the D is unclear. This receptor was obtained from a human donor. It is not recorded whose cells these are; they may come from a transplant donor. Material: gamma-delta T cells. As DNA, the CDR3 is TGTGCCTGTGCCGACATCCGATACACCGATAAACTCATCTTT. This translates into CACADIRYTDKLIF.